This T cell receptor (beta chain) derives from a study of PD-1 blockade in classical Hodgkin lymphoma. Looking at the study overall: The nivolumab dose that patients received was 3 mg/kg, given intravenously every 2 weeks.

Findings and caveats of the study: According to reports, newly diagnosed patients had lower baseline TCR diversity than healthy donors, and relapsed/refractory patients had lower baseline TCR diversity still. Some patients began nivolumab under 1 year after ASCT. These patients were excluded from later analyses. While CD8+ TCR diversity did not rise significantly by C4D1, CD4+ TCR diversity did.

Trimming took 5 bases from V and 5 from J, leaving 22 bases between them. Germline-derived CDR1 and CDR2 are SGHTA and FQGTGA. The CDR3 sequence is 17 residues long. As concerns this clone: Antigen unknown.

Repertoires were generated with immunoSEQ multiplex PCR, while TCRdb's copy carries only in-frame clones and drops some. This repertoire shows approximately 17,000 clones, roughly 80% found once; its top ten account for 1%. All trial patients relapsed after autologous stem cell transplantation. Using magnetic negative selection, the CD4+ T cells were separated out of thawed PBMCs. The rearrangement joins TRBV7-3 to TRBJ2-1; D is possibly TRBD2 (6 bases). The specimen was CD4+ T cells from blood, collected at baseline. This clonotype originated in a human donor with classical Hodgkin lymphoma. The CDR3 region is CASSTKGGVRRHNEQFF. The CDR3 DNA reads as TGTGCCAGCAGCACAAAGGGAGGTGTCAGACGACACAATGAGCAGTTCTTC.